Below, 13 T cell receptor beta chains from the same sample are listed, as sequenced in a study of CD8 T cells in Susac syndrome. Random hexamers primed reverse transcription of about 0.45 to 1 ug RNA. TCRdb itself ran the immunoSEQ multiplex PCR reads through MiXCR, one entry per CDR3 protein. This table holds 150,000 to 200,000 distinct CDR3 sequences, around 96% found once. Sequencing was performed on CD4+ T cells from PBMCs. These receptors originate from a human donor with Susac syndrome.

The chain has TRBV6-2 or TRBV6-3 and TRBJ2-3; D is ambiguous. Germline V lookup: CDR1 MNHEY, CDR2 SVGEGT. Trimming removed 2 bases from V and 8 bases from J, with 8 bases in between. This CDR3 has 12 residues. This CDR3 is CASSYERVTQYF. CDR3 in DNA: TGTGCCAGCAGTTACGAGCGAGTTACGCAGTATTTT.

This rearrangement joins TRBV29-1 to TRBJ1-5, with D possibly being TRBD1 (6 bases). The length of the CDR3 is 13 residues. CDR1 is SQVTM and CDR2 is ANQGSEA in the germline V gene. V shed 6 bases and J shed 6 bases, with 15 bases lying between them. The CDR3 DNA is TGCAGCGTAGAAACAGGGAGGGGTCAGCCCCAGCATTTT. It codes for CSVETGRGQPQHF.

This chain joins TRBV7-2 and TRBJ2-1; 11 bases are a match to TRBD2. The CDR3 sequence is 17 residues long. J gave up 0 bases and V 5 bases, and 6 bases lay outside the gene matches. Per germline, CDR1 SGHTA and CDR2 FQGNSA. This CDR3 reads CASSPRLAGPSYNEQFF. The CDR3 DNA reads as TGTGCCAGCAGCCCGAGACTAGCGGGGCCCTCCTACAATGAGCAGTTCTTC.

This rearrangement joins TRBV9 to TRBJ2-7; 10 nucleotides align to TRBD1. CDR3 length equals 17 residues. With 4 bases clipped from V and 9 bases from J, the junction kept 19 bases outside the gene matches. CDR1 is SGDLS and CDR2 is YYNGEE in the germline V gene. The CDR3: CASSRGGTGAKRERQYF. The CDR3 region has the DNA TGTGCCAGCAGCCGAGGCGGGACAGGGGCTAAGCGGGAGAGGCAGTACTTC. Combining the CDR3 with reference TRBV9 and TRBJ2-7 gives the whole variable domain DSGVTQTPKHLITATGQRVTLRCSPRSGDLSVYWYQQSLDQGLQFLIQYYNGEERAKGNILERFSAQQFPDLHSELNLSSLELGDSALYFCASSRGGTGAKRERQYFGPGTRLTVT.

The rearrangement joins TRBV14 to TRBJ2-7; D is possibly TRBD2 (6 bases). The CDR3 consists of 15 residues. Per the germline V gene, CDR1 is SGHDN and CDR2 is FVKESK. V shed 4 bases and J shed 2 bases, with 15 bases lying between them. The CDR3 loop is CASSLRGVAAYEQYF. The CDR3 region has the DNA TGTGCCAGCAGCCTACGCGGAGTAGCGGCCTACGAGCAGTACTTC.

This chain joins TRBV14 and TRBJ1-2; 8 bases fit TRBD1. The CDR3 contains 14 residues. The V segment lost 3 bases and the J segment 8 bases; nucleotides outside the gene matches: 8. CDR1 and CDR2 from the germline V gene are SGHDN and FVKESK. CDR3 sequence (DNA): TGTGCCAGCAGCCAGGTGAACAGGGGGAGCGGCTACACCTTC. Encoded protein: CASSQVNRGSGYTF.

This clonotype was recorded only once. This sequence joins TRBV27 and TRBJ2-3; D not certain. CDR3 length equals 14 residues. V lost 1 base and J lost 2, with 7 bases in between. CDR1 is MNHEY and CDR2 is SMNVEV in the germline V gene (reference sequence). In DNA, the CDR3 is TGTGCCAGCAGTTTATTGGCTACCACAGATACGCAGTATTTT. This gives the protein CASSLLATTDTQYF.

The DNA for the CDR3 is TGCAGCGCGTACCGGGACGGGGAGCTGTTTTTT. This encodes CSAYRDGELFF. The rearrangement uses TRBV29-1 and TRBJ2-2; D possibly corresponds to TRBD2 (5 bases). CDR3 length equals 11 residues. V shed 7 bases and J shed 7 bases, with 10 bases lying between them. Germline V lookup: CDR1 SQVTM, CDR2 ANQGSEA.

The chain employs TRBV6-6 and TRBJ2-7; 9 positions agree with TRBD1. Trimming at V came to 10 bases and at J to 5 bases, leaving 12 bases not matched to a gene. The CDR3 consists of 14 residues. Germline V gene lookup returns CDR1 MNHNY and CDR2 SVGAGI (reference sequence). CDR3 DNA sequence: TGTGCCACCTCGGGACAGGGAATCCGAGACGAGCAGTACTTC. This sequence encodes CATSGQGIRDEQYF.

This chain links TRBV30 with TRBJ1-5; 9 bases are a match to TRBD1. This CDR3 spans 15 amino acids. Unmatched junction bases numbered 11, after V lost 2 bases and J lost 9 bases. Per germline, CDR1 GTSNPN and CDR2 SVGIG (reference sequence). The CDR3 bases are TGTGCCTGGAGTACTGGGACAGGGAGAAACCGGCCCCAGCATTTT. As protein: CAWSTGTGRNRPQHF.

The chain employs TRBV12-3 or TRBV12-4 and TRBJ1-1, with 11 bases lining up with TRBD1. This CDR3 has 17 residues. The V gene end was trimmed by 3 bases and the J gene end by 2 bases; junction bases not matched to a gene: 8. CDR3 in amino acids: CASSFRIGTGGNTEAFF. The DNA for the CDR3 is TGTGCCAGCAGTTTCCGTATAGGGACAGGGGGAAACACTGAAGCTTTCTTT.

The V and J genes are TRBV3-1 and TRBJ2-5; D is unclear. The CDR3 covers 14 residues. In germline, CDR1 is LGHDT, CDR2 YNNKEL (reference sequence). Trimming pared 0 bases from V and 5 bases from J, leaving 10 bases between. The CDR3 nucleotides read TGTGCCAGCAGCCAAGAGGCCCGTCCGGAGACCCAGTACTTC. Amino acids: CASSQEARPETQYF.

This rearrangement joins TRBV7-2 to TRBJ1-2, with TRBD1 matching over 7 bases. The junction had 14 bases not matched to a gene; V was cut back by 5 bases and J by 11 bases. The CDR3 runs 14 residues. CDR1 and CDR2 from the germline V gene are SGHTA and FQGNSA. The DNA of the CDR3 is TGTGCCAGCAGCCAACGACAGGGAAGAACCAGGTACACCTTC. Translation gives CASSQRQGRTRYTF.